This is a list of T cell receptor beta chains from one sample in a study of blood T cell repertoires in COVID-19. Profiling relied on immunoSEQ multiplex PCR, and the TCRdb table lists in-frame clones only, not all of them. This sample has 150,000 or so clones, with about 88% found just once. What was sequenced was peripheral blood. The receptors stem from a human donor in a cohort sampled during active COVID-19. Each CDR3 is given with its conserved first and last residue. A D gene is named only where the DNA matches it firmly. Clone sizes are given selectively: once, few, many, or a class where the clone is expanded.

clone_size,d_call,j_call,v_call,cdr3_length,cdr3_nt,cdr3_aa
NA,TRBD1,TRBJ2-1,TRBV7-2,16,TGTGCCAGCAGCTACGAGACAGGGTGGTCCTACAATGAGCAGTTCTTC,CASSYETGWSYNEQFF
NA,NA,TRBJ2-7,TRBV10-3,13,TGTGCCATCAGTGATGTCGGGGCCTACGAGCAGTACTTC,CAISDVGAYEQYF
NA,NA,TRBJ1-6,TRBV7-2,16,TGTGCCAGCAGCTCTACAGGGAGCTCCTATAATTCACCCCTCCACTTT,CASSSTGSSYNSPLHF
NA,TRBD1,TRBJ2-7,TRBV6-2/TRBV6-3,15,TGTGCCAGCAGCGGATCCGGGACAGGGTCCTACGAGCAGTACTTC,CASSGSGTGSYEQYF
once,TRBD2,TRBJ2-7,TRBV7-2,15,TGTGCCAGCAGCTTAGGCGGGGGGGCCGCCTACGAGCAGTACTTC,CASSLGGGAAYEQYF
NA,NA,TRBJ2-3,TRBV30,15,TGTGCCTGTCCCCGCCGGCAAGGGAGGTCAGATACGCAGTATTTT,CACPRRQGRSDTQYF
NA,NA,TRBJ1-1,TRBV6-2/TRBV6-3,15,TGTGCCAGCAGTTATTTGGGGGGAATGAACACTGAAGCTTTCTTT,CASSYLGGMNTEAFF
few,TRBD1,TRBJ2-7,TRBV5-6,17,TGTGCCAGCAGCTTAGCTTTCGGACAGGGGGCGTCCTACGAGCAGTACTTC,CASSLAFGQGASYEQYF
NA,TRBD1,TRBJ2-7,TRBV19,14,TGTGCCAGCTACCCCCGGGACAGGGGATACGAGCAGTACTTC,CASYPRDRGYEQYF
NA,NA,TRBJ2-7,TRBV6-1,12,TGTGCCAGCAGTGAAGTCAGAAACGAGCAGTACTTC,CASSEVRNEQYF
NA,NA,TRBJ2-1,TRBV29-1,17,TGCAGCGTTGAAGGGCTGGGGGCGGGCCTCTCCTACAATGAGCAGTTCTTC,CSVEGLGAGLSYNEQFF
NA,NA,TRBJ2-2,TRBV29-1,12,TGCAGCGCCCTTAAAGGAGGGGGGGAGCTGTTTTTT,CSALKGGGELFF
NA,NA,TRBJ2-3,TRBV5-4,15,TGTGCCAGCAGCTTGAACCGGGAGCACACAGATACGCAGTATTTT,CASSLNREHTDTQYF
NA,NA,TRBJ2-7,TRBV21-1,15,TGTGCCAGCACCAAAGGGGCTAGCGGCGGATACGAGCAGTACTTC,CASTKGASGGYEQYF
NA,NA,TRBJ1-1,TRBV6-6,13,TGTGCCAGCAATAGGGGATTGAACACTGAAGCTTTCTTT,CASNRGLNTEAFF
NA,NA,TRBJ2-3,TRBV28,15,TGTGCCAGCAGTCTTATTCAGGATAAAGCAGATACGCAGTATTTT,CASSLIQDKADTQYF